The 25 T cell receptor beta chains below were found in one sample sequenced in a study of human CD8 memory T cell subsets. TCR beta libraries were made by UMI-labeled 5' RACE. TCRdb reanalyzed the 5' RACE reads, giving one entry per CDR3 protein sequence and no DNA. The sample has approximately 12,000 distinct CDR3 sequences. The sample comprised CD8+ T cells from PBMCs. The receptors shown here come from a human donor in good health.

The chain combines TRBV20-1 with TRBJ2-1; the D call from TCRdb, TRBD2, cannot be confirmed without DNA. CDR3 size: 14 residues. Looked up from germline, CDR1 is DFQATT and CDR2 is SNEGSKA (reference sequence). The CDR3 sequence is CSAELAGVVDEQFF.

The chain has TRBV5-1 and TRBJ1-2. The CDR3 has 15 amino acids. From germline, CDR1 is SGHRS and CDR2 YFSETQ. The CDR3 here is CASSLEGTTNYGYTF.

Considering frequency, this clonotype is large. The chain carries TRBV29-1 and TRBJ2-7. This CDR3 has 12 residues. Germline lookup yields CDR1 SQVTM and CDR2 ANQGSEA. CDR3 protein: CSVEEGLYEQYF.

The chain links TRBV18 to TRBJ2-7; TCRdb selects TRBD2, and the lack of DNA leaves this call unchecked. Germline CDR1 is KGHSH and CDR2 is LQKENI. This CDR3 has 12 amino acids. This CDR3 is CASSPALVEQYF.

This chain connects TRBV3-1 to TRBJ2-3. The CDR3 is 14 amino acids. CDR1 LGHDT and CDR2 YNNKEL come from the germline V gene (reference sequence). CDR3 sequence reads: CASSQVPTADTQYF.

The CDR3: CASSVEGSRNQPQHF. This chain connects TRBV9 to TRBJ1-5. CDR3 length equals 15 residues. Germline assignment: CDR1 SGDLS and CDR2 YYNGEE.

The chain joins TRBV10-3 to TRBJ2-7; absent DNA, TCRdb's TRBD2 call cannot be checked. This CDR3 comprises 16 residues. CDR1 ENHRY and CDR2 SYGVKD come from the germline V gene. The CDR3 spells CAISESETSGGYEQYF.

This clonotype counts as medium-sized by frequency. The CDR3 loop is CSVEDSSEAFF. J is TRBJ1-1 and V is TRBV29-1. This CDR3 region has 11 residues. Germline lookup yields CDR1 SQVTM and CDR2 ANQGSEA.

The V and J genes are TRBV28 and TRBJ1-2. The germline V gene has CDR1 MDHEN and CDR2 SYDVKM. The CDR3 runs 13 residues. CDR3 in amino acids: CASSLTLVDGYTF.

V gene TRBV7-9 combines with J gene TRBJ2-3; TCRdb's D gene call, TRBD1, goes unchecked for lack of DNA. Germline CDR1 SEHNR, CDR2 FQNEAQ (reference sequence). This CDR3 is built from 15 residues. CDR3 residues: CASSLAGAYTDTQYF.

The chain joins TRBV28 to TRBJ2-1; TCRdb reports TRBD2, a call that lacks DNA to check it against. Germline CDR1 reads MDHEN; CDR2 reads SYDVKM. The CDR3 extends over 15 amino acids. The CDR3: CASSPLAGAWDEQFF.

Here the CDR3 reads CASSIGGAQTEAFF. The rearrangement uses TRBV19 and TRBJ1-1; TCRdb outputs TRBD1, but without DNA this stays unchecked. This CDR3 region has 14 residues. Germline V gene data show CDR1 as LNHDA and CDR2 as SQIVND (reference sequence). Full variable domain (missing parts from reference TRBV19 and TRBJ1-1): DGGITQSPKYLFRKEGQNVTLSCEQNLNHDAMYWYRQDPGQGLRLIYYSQIVNDFQKGDIAEGYSVSREKKESFPLTVTSAQKNPTAFYLCASSIGGAQTEAFFGQGTRLTVV.

This chain connects TRBV5-1 to TRBJ2-5; the D gene TCRdb calls, TRBD1, cannot be checked with no DNA. The germline V gene has CDR1 SGHRS and CDR2 YFSETQ. The CDR3 loop spans 15 amino acids. CDR3 sequence reads: CASRASQRGEETQYF.

The chain employs TRBV7-6 and TRBJ2-7; TCRdb's assignment of TRBD2 cannot be checked, as there is no DNA. Germline CDR1 reads SGHVS; CDR2 reads FNYEAQ. The CDR3 spans 15 residues. CDR3: CASSQGAGLSYEQYF.

This chain joins TRBV7-8 and TRBJ2-3; absent DNA, TCRdb's TRBD2 call cannot be checked. The CDR3 runs to 18 residues. Germline CDR1 SGHVS, CDR2 FQNEAQ. The CDR3 loop is CASSLGPLAGAYTDTQYF.

The V call is TRBV7-9, the J call TRBJ2-5; TCRdb designates TRBD1, a call that cannot be tested without DNA. The CDR3 runs to 14 residues. The germline gives CDR1 SEHNR, CDR2 FQNEAQ (reference sequence). CDR3 sequence: CASSFHSGVETQYF.

The rearrangement uses TRBV28 and TRBJ2-2; TCRdb proposes TRBD2, but this gene call is untestable without DNA. The CDR3 loop spans 13 amino acids. Germline values: CDR1 MDHEN, CDR2 SYDVKM. CDR3 loop: CASSLLGSGELFF.

The CDR3 spells CASSSYHRPYEQYF. V usage is TRBV13 and J usage is TRBJ2-7; checking the TCRdb D call of TRBD1 is not possible without DNA. Per germline, CDR1 PRHDT and CDR2 FYEKMQ (reference sequence). The CDR3 is 14 residues long.

By frequency, this clonotype is medium-sized. V gene TRBV5-4 combines with J gene TRBJ2-1; TCRdb returns TRBD1, unconfirmable since there is no DNA. CDR1 is SGHNT and CDR2 is YYREEE in the germline V gene (reference sequence). This CDR3 has 14 residues. CDR3 residues: CASSPPDRGDEQFF. The full variable domain, in which reference TRBV5-4 and TRBJ2-1 provide the parts outside the CDR3, is ETGVTQSPTHLIKTRGQQVTLRCSSQSGHNTVSWYQQALGQGPQFIFQYYREEENGRGNFPPRFSGLQFPNYSSELNVNALELDDSALYLCASSPPDRGDEQFFGPGTRLTVL.

The CDR3 protein is CATSDIAGGWNEQFF. The genes are TRBV24-1 and TRBJ2-1; the D call from TCRdb, TRBD2, cannot be confirmed without DNA. CDR3 size: 15 residues. Germline CDR1 is KGHDR and CDR2 is SFDVKD.

The chain combines TRBV9 with TRBJ2-7. This CDR3 is built from 12 residues. Germline lookup yields CDR1 SGDLS and CDR2 YYNGEE. The CDR3: CASSAGVGEQYF.

The chain uses TRBV7-9 and TRBJ2-7; TCRdb's D call, TRBD2, is unchecked because there is no DNA. Per germline, CDR1 SEHNR and CDR2 FQNEAQ (reference sequence). The CDR3 totals 13 residues. The CDR3: CASSRQSPYEQYF.

This sequence joins TRBV7-6 and TRBJ2-3; TCRdb gives TRBD2 as the D gene, but with no DNA this cannot be confirmed. Germline V gene lookup returns CDR1 SGHVS and CDR2 FNYEAQ. This CDR3 is 15 amino acids long. CDR3 amino acids: CASSLRTLLGDTQYF.

The rearrangement joins TRBV28 to TRBJ2-1. Germline V gene data show CDR1 as MDHEN and CDR2 as SYDVKM. The CDR3 is made up of 14 amino acids. Here the CDR3 reads CASRSGLSYNEQFF.

J is TRBJ2-1 and V is TRBV29-1; as DNA is missing, the TRBD2 call by TCRdb cannot be tested. Per the germline V gene, CDR1 is SQVTM and CDR2 is ANQGSEA. The CDR3 sequence is 13 residues long. CDR3 loop: CSVSGLAGNEQFF.